These 29 T cell receptor beta chains came from one sample sequenced in a study of T cells in Graves' hyperthyroidism and ophthalmopathy. TCR beta CDR3 region amplification was performed from RNA transcripts. With the HTBI primer set, the TCR CDR3 went through a first round of RT-PCR. From the multiplex PCR reads, TCRdb called clonotypes with MiXCR, one entry per CDR3 protein. Of some 250,000 distinct CDR3 sequences in the sample, roughly 15% were seen once. Specimen: blood. The receptors originated from a woman between 35 and 50 years old with Graves' hyperthyroidism that later progressed to Graves' ophthalmopathy.

The table lists this clonotype with many counts. The chain combines TRBV4-1 with TRBJ1-5; D gene ambiguous. Trimming left V 6 bases short and J 3 bases short, with 9 bases between. CDR1 MGHRA and CDR2 YSYEKL come from the germline V gene. The CDR3 totals 13 residues. The CDR3 sequence: CASRGDSNQPQHF. CDR3 DNA: TGCGCCAGCAGGGGAGACTCCAATCAGCCCCAGCATTTT.

This clonotype was seen repeatedly, ten times or more. This rearrangement joins TRBV25-1 to TRBJ2-7, with 11 bases matching TRBD2. The CDR3 is made up of 15 amino acids. V dropped 3 bases and J dropped 3; count of bases not matched to a gene: 4. Germline lookup yields CDR1 MGHDK and CDR2 SYGVNS. Here the CDR3 reads CASSDGTSGIYEQYF. The CDR3 DNA reads TGTGCCAGCAGTGATGGGACTAGCGGAATCTACGAGCAGTACTTC.

This clonotype was counted at least ten times. Here the CDR3 reads CAIQGDQETQYF. The DNA of the CDR3 is TGTGCCATACAGGGGGATCAGGAGACCCAGTACTTC. The chain is built from TRBV10-3 and TRBJ2-5; 8 bases map to TRBD1. The J segment lost 5 bases and the V segment lost 9 bases, leaving 5 bases of the junction unmatched. This CDR3 comprises 12 residues. Germline values: CDR1 ENHRY, CDR2 SYGVKD.

This clonotype was counted ten times or more. V gene TRBV11-2 combines with J gene TRBJ1-1; 9 nucleotides line up with TRBD1. There are 13 residues in the CDR3. V gave up 5 bases and J gave up 6 bases; unmatched junction bases: 4. The V gene's germline CDR1 is SGHAT and CDR2 FQNNGV. As DNA, the CDR3 is TGTGCCAGCAGCCCCGACAGGGGGGCTGAAGCTTTCTTT. Translating it yields CASSPDRGAEAFF.

This clonotype was counted many times. J is TRBJ2-1 and V is TRBV7-8; 11 positions match TRBD2. V shed 4 bases, J shed 7 bases, and the junction held 6 bases outside the gene matches. The CDR3 is made up of 15 amino acids. Germline V lookup: CDR1 SGHVS, CDR2 FQNEAQ. The CDR3 bases are TGTGCCAGCAGCTCCGTAGCGGGAGGGCGTAATGAGCAGTTCTTC. This codes for CASSSVAGGRNEQFF.

This clonotype was recorded at least ten times. V and J are TRBV18 and TRBJ2-7; a possible D gene is TRBD1 (5 bases). V was trimmed by 1 base and J by 3 bases, leaving 16 bases between them. Germline CDR1 is KGHSH and CDR2 is LQKENI. This CDR3 contains 16 residues. The CDR3 DNA follows: TGTGCCAGCTCACCACTCGCTCCAGGGCTAGGCTACGAGCAGTACTTC. Amino acid sequence: CASSPLAPGLGYEQYF. The whole variable domain, remainder taken from reference TRBV18 and TRBJ2-7, is NAGVMQNPRHLVRRRGQEARLRCSPMKGHSHVYWYRQLPEEGLKFMVYLQKENIIDESGMPKERFSAEFPKEGPSILRIQQVVRGDSAAYFCASSPLAPGLGYEQYFGPGTRLTVT.

V gene TRBV5-1 combines with J gene TRBJ1-1, with D possibly TRBD1 on 6 matching bases. The V and J ends lost 1 base and 4 bases respectively, with 14 bases between them. The CDR3 loop spans 15 amino acids. Germline V gene lookup returns CDR1 SGHRS and CDR2 YFSETQ. CDR3: CASSLRGGESTEAFF. The CDR3 DNA follows: TGCGCCAGCAGCTTGCGAGGGGGTGAGAGCACTGAAGCTTTCTTT.

This clonotype was seen a handful of times. The chain recombines TRBV19 with TRBJ2-3; D is undetermined. V shed 3 bases and J shed 0 bases, with 10 bases lying between them. CDR1 is LNHDA, CDR2 SQIVND, per germline (reference sequence). This CDR3 contains 15 residues. CDR3 DNA sequence: TGTGCCAGTAGTATGAGGAGTTTTAGCACAGATACGCAGTATTTT. It codes for CASSMRSFSTDTQYF.

This clonotype was counted many times. J is TRBJ2-3 and V is TRBV7-9; 14 bases line up with TRBD2. The V and J ends lost 9 bases and 4 bases, in that order; junction bases with no gene match: 6. Germline V gene data show CDR1 as SEHNR and CDR2 as FQNEAQ (reference sequence). This CDR3 is built from 15 residues. The CDR3 bases are TGTGCCAGAAATCGGACTAGCGGGAGGTCAGATACGCAGTATTTT. It codes for CARNRTSGRSDTQYF.

This clonotype showed up many times. The CDR3 spells CASSYLQGGWQQYF. CDR3 nucleotides: TGTGCCAGCAGTTACCTGCAGGGGGGATGGCAGCAGTACTTC. The gene calls are TRBV6-5 and TRBJ2-7; D is perhaps TRBD1 (7 bases). The germline CDR1 and CDR2 sequences are MNHEY and SVGAGI. This CDR3 contains 14 residues. Trimming stripped 2 bases from V and 8 bases from J, with 16 bases between.

This clonotype was detected a few times. The genes are TRBV4-1 and TRBJ2-6; D is possibly TRBD1 (5 bases). This CDR3 comprises 15 residues. In germline, CDR1 is MGHRA, CDR2 YSYEKL. The V and J ends lost 3 bases and 1 base respectively, with 7 bases between them. CDR3 bases: TGCGCCAGCAGCCAGGGGCTTTCTGGGGCCAACGTCCTGACTTTC. The encoded protein is CASSQGLSGANVLTF.

This clonotype has a count of ten or more. This sequence joins TRBV5-1 and TRBJ1-1; tentatively, D is TRBD1 (5 bases). Trimming left V 0 bases short and J 0 bases short, with 9 bases between. In germline, CDR1 is SGHRS, CDR2 YFSETQ. The CDR3 sequence is 15 residues long. In DNA, the CDR3 is TGCGCCAGCAGCTTGGAGACAGCCATGAACACTGAAGCTTTCTTT. Protein: CASSLETAMNTEAFF.

This clonotype was observed many times. The rearrangement uses TRBV28 and TRBJ2-7; TRBD1 aligns across 8 bases. J gave up 7 bases and V 2 bases, and 4 bases lay outside the gene matches. The CDR3 is 13 residues long. Germline CDR1 is MDHEN and CDR2 is SYDVKM. This CDR3 is CASSLQGAGEQYF. CDR3 nucleotide sequence: TGTGCCAGCAGTTTACAGGGGGCAGGGGAGCAGTACTTC.

CDR3 in amino acids: CASLGLAGDWGATDTQYF. DNA for the CDR3: TGTGCCAGCTTGGGACTAGCGGGAGATTGGGGGGCCACAGATACGCAGTATTTT. V is TRBV6-1 and J is TRBJ2-3; TRBD2 agrees at 14 bases. Per the germline V gene, CDR1 is MNHNS and CDR2 is SASEGT. This CDR3 spans 18 amino acids. With 8 bases clipped from V and 2 bases from J, the junction kept 12 bases outside the gene matches.

The chain joins TRBV11-3 to TRBJ2-4, with D perhaps TRBD2 (5 bases). CDR1 SGHNT and CDR2 YENEEA come from the germline V gene. V was pared by 1 base and J by 0 bases, with 13 bases between. CDR3 length equals 17 residues. CDR3 in DNA: TGTGCCAGCAGCTTAGCGGGGTACGTCGTAGCCAAAAACATTCAGTACTTC. This gives the protein CASSLAGYVVAKNIQYF.

This clonotype showed up many times. The rearrangement links TRBV15 to TRBJ2-5, with a possible D match to TRBD1 (5 bases). Germline CDR1 is LNHNV and CDR2 is YYDKDF (reference sequence). V gave up 0 bases and J gave up 3 bases, with 17 bases separating them. The CDR3 length is 17 residues. The CDR3 protein is CATSRERMQGSKETQYF. The DNA of the CDR3 is TGTGCCACCAGCAGAGAGCGCATGCAGGGCTCTAAAGAGACCCAGTACTTC.

The chain recombines TRBV5-5 with TRBJ2-7, with D hard to call. The ends were cut back, 0 bases at V and 2 bases at J, with 9 bases in the middle. The CDR3 loop spans 14 amino acids. From germline, CDR1 is SGHKS and CDR2 YYEKEE (reference sequence). The DNA for the CDR3 is TGTGCCAGCAGCTTGGATTCTGGGCCCTACGAGCAGTACTTC. The encoded protein is CASSLDSGPYEQYF.

This chain links TRBV4-2 with TRBJ2-7; TRBD2 matches 7 bases. Germline CDR1 is LGHNA and CDR2 is YNFKEQ. The CDR3 is made up of 14 amino acids. Losses at the gene ends were 0 bases for V and 4 bases for J; bases not matched to a gene: 3. The CDR3 DNA is TGTGCCAGCAGCCAAGATTTCGGGGGGTACGAGCAGTACTTC. Translated: CASSQDFGGYEQYF.

This clonotype was seen repeatedly, ten times or more. The rearrangement links TRBV13 to TRBJ2-1; D unclear. V was trimmed by 2 bases and J by 10 bases, leaving 6 bases between them. The germline gives CDR1 PRHDT, CDR2 FYEKMQ (reference sequence). There are 11 residues in the CDR3. The CDR3 nucleotides read TGTGCCAGCAGCTTAAGTGCGGAGCAGTTCTTC. Its protein is CASSLSAEQFF.

This clonotype was picked up many times. V gene TRBV11-2 combines with J gene TRBJ1-1; no clear D gene. This CDR3 has 12 residues. The germline V gene has CDR1 SGHAT and CDR2 FQNNGV. The V and J ends lost 6 bases and 3 bases respectively, with 8 bases between them. The CDR3, as DNA: TGTGCCAGCAGGAAGAGAGACACTGAAGCTTTCTTT. Amino acids: CASRKRDTEAFF.

The chain joins TRBV19 to TRBJ2-2, with a possible D match to TRBD2 (5 bases). The CDR3 is made up of 15 amino acids. Germline CDR1 LNHDA, CDR2 SQIVND (reference sequence). V was cut by 5 bases and J by 1 base, with 11 bases left in between. CDR3 nucleotides: TGTGCCAGTAGTCCCGGCGGACTGAACACCGGGGAGCTGTTTTTT. This gives the protein CASSPGGLNTGELFF.

The V and J genes are TRBV3-1 and TRBJ2-3, with TRBD2 identical over 7 bases. In germline, CDR1 is LGHDT, CDR2 YNNKEL (reference sequence). J lost 2 bases, V lost 0 bases, and 5 bases had no gene match. The CDR3 sequence is 16 residues long. CDR3 bases: TGTGCCAGCAGCCAAGATCTGGGACTACCCACAGATACGCAGTATTTT. Amino acids: CASSQDLGLPTDTQYF.

This clonotype was detected ten times or more. CDR3 sequence reads: CSAKTGQGLTYEQYF. In DNA, the CDR3 is TGCAGTGCTAAGACCGGACAGGGGTTAACCTACGAGCAGTACTTC. The V gene is TRBV20-1, the J gene TRBJ2-7, with 9 bases that match TRBD1. The germline CDR1 and CDR2 sequences are DFQATT and SNEGSKA (reference sequence). The V segment lost 4 bases and the J segment 2 bases; nucleotides outside the gene matches: 9. The CDR3 is 15 residues long.

This clonotype was found a few times. The chain is built from TRBV4-1 and TRBJ1-1; 10 bases fit TRBD1. The length of the CDR3 is 14 residues. Germline loops: CDR1 MGHRA, CDR2 YSYEKL. V shed 6 bases, J shed 8 bases, and the junction held 9 bases outside the gene matches. The CDR3 coding sequence is TGCGCCAGCAGGCTGGGACAGGGGTCATTGGAAGCTTTCTTT. Its protein product is CASRLGQGSLEAFF.

This clonotype showed up many times. J is TRBJ1-6 and V is TRBV19, with D unresolved. V lost 9 bases and J 9 bases, leaving 12 bases between the germline ends. The germline V gene has CDR1 LNHDA and CDR2 SQIVND (reference sequence). CDR3 length: 12 residues. CDR3 nucleotides: TGTGCCAGCAACATCTTCGGTTCACCCCTCCACTTT. It yields the protein CASNIFGSPLHF.

V is TRBV9 and J is TRBJ1-2; perhaps TRBD1 as D (6 bases). Per the germline V gene, CDR1 is SGDLS and CDR2 is YYNGEE. Trimming took 0 bases from V and 8 from J, leaving 17 bases between them. The CDR3 spans 15 residues. The CDR3 protein is CASSVDPRGLRGYTF. The DNA of the CDR3 is TGTGCCAGCAGCGTAGACCCCAGGGGACTTCGGGGCTACACCTTC.

This clonotype was seen at least ten times. The rearrangement joins TRBV28 to TRBJ2-5; 13 positions agree with TRBD2. CDR3 size: 16 residues. V lost 5 bases and J lost 3; bases outside the gene matches: 6. Per the germline V gene, CDR1 is MDHEN and CDR2 is SYDVKM. Here the CDR3 DNA reads TGTGCCAGCAGTCTGGGGGGACTAGCGGGAAAAGAGACCCAGTACTTC. This translates into CASSLGGLAGKETQYF.

Many counts were recorded for this clonotype. This chain links TRBV10-1 with TRBJ2-7; 8 bases line up with TRBD2. The V gene end was trimmed by 3 bases and the J gene end by 6 bases; junction bases not matched to a gene: 4. Germline V gene sequence: CDR1 WNHNN, CDR2 SYGVQD (reference sequence). The CDR3 length is 13 residues. This chain's CDR3 is CASSEGLASEQYF. In DNA form, the CDR3 reads TGCGCCAGCAGTGAAGGACTAGCTAGCGAGCAGTACTTC.

This clonotype was seen at least ten times. The genes are TRBV6-1 and TRBJ1-1; tentatively, D is TRBD1 (5 bases). CDR1 and CDR2 (germline): MNHNS, SASEGT. The ends were cut back, 4 bases at V and 2 bases at J, with 11 bases in the middle. The CDR3 is 14 residues long. CDR3 nucleotide sequence: TGTGCCAGCAGTGCCTTCGGGGCTAACACTGAAGCTTTCTTT. The encoded protein is CASSAFGANTEAFF.